This T cell receptor beta chain was observed in a study of blood T cell repertoires in COVID-19. Clones were read by immunoSEQ multiplex PCR, and TCRdb kept only the in-frame ones, dropping some. The sample lists 200,000 to 300,000 clones, 88% seen once, with 0.9% to 1% in the top ten. This clone was seen a single time. In germline, CDR1 is SGHNT, CDR2 YYREEE (reference sequence). The trim removed 4 bases at V and 4 bases at J, leaving 8 bases unmatched. CDR3 length: 16 amino acids. The genes are TRBV5-4 and TRBJ2-7, with TRBD2 identical over 13 bases. The clonotype comes from a woman aged 40 to 55 who had recovered from COVID-19. The sequenced sample consisted of peripheral blood. The CDR3 reads CASSPGTSGILYEQYF. CDR3 DNA: TGTGCCAGCAGCCCCGGGACTAGCGGGATTTTGTACGAGCAGTACTTC.